These 5 T cell receptor beta chains came from one sample sequenced in a study of human T cells and chemical hapten exposure. Via MiXCR, TCRdb re-called the RACE reads, giving one row per CDR3 protein. Altogether 65,000 to 95,000 distinct CDR3 sequences are present, over 9.5% being singletons, with the ten largest covering about 3.5%. As to time point: patch test 1, 2 weeks after DPC sensitization. This sample's treatment: therapeutic diphenylcyclopropenone sensitization with weekly scalp DPC. The starting material was whole blood, obtained in connection with sensitization to the hapten diphenylcyclopropenone (DPC). These receptors all stem from a woman aged 55-70 years with alopecia areata. Some clones in this sample may be carry-over from other donors' samples.

CDR3 in DNA: TGTGCCAGCAGCTTGGGAACTAGCGGGGGAAGCACAGATACGCAGTATTTT. Translation: CASSLGTSGGSTDTQYF. The chain couples TRBV5-4 to TRBJ2-3, with 11 bases fitting TRBD2. The germline V gene encodes CDR1 SGHNT and CDR2 YYREEE (reference sequence). The CDR3 runs to 17 residues. The V gene end was trimmed by 0 bases and the J gene end by 0 bases; junction bases not matched to a gene: 3.

This clonotype turned up a few times. This chain uses TRBV7-6 with TRBJ1-1; maybe TRBD1 (5 bases). In germline, CDR1 is SGHVS, CDR2 FNYEAQ. The CDR3 extends over 15 amino acids. V shed 5 bases and J shed 3 bases, with 16 bases lying between them. CDR3: CASSLLVGGDTEAFF. For the CDR3, the DNA is TGTGCCAGCAGCCTCCTGGTAGGAGGGGACACTGAAGCTTTCTTT.

This clonotype has a count of ten or more. V usage is TRBV5-1 and J usage is TRBJ2-5, with D tentatively TRBD1 (6 bases). V shed 7 bases and J shed 5 bases, with 21 bases lying between them. The CDR3 loop spans 15 amino acids. From germline, CDR1 is SGHRS and CDR2 YFSETQ. The CDR3 DNA reads TGCGCCAGCCACCCCGGGGACACGGTTTTCGAGACCCAGTACTTC. This gives the protein CASHPGDTVFETQYF.

V usage is TRBV3-1 and J usage is TRBJ2-3; no reliable D call. Germline CDR1 and CDR2: LGHDT and YNNKEL (reference sequence). V lost 2 bases and J 1 base, leaving 4 bases between the germline ends. The CDR3 is 13 residues long. Here the CDR3 DNA reads TGTGCCAGCAGCCAAAAGGGCACAGATACGCAGTATTTT. Protein sequence: CASSQKGTDTQYF.

This clonotype was recorded many times. The rearrangement joins TRBV3-1 to TRBJ1-2, with 10 bases that match TRBD1. V lost 6 bases, J lost 2 bases, and 0 bases stayed unmatched. The CDR3 consists of 13 residues. Germline CDR1 reads LGHDT; CDR2 reads YNNKEL (reference sequence). The CDR3 loop reads CASRGQGNYGYTF. The DNA of the CDR3 is TGTGCCAGCAGGGGACAGGGGAACTATGGCTACACCTTC.